The present T cell receptor (beta chain) was sequenced within a study of Ad26.COV2.S vaccination and SARS-CoV-2 variants. The CDR3 contains 14 residues. The junction had 6 bases not matched to a gene; V was cut back by 4 bases and J by 8 bases. Germline assignment: CDR1 LGHDT and CDR2 YNNKEL (reference sequence). This clone was recorded only once. Its antigen is not known. Sequencing used immunoSEQ multiplex PCR; TCRdb keeps in-frame clones, though not all of them. The sample comprises 180,000 or so clones, roughly 87% of which are singletons, and 5% to 6.5% rests with the top ten. Findings and caveats of the study: Researchers cautioned that TCR breadth and depth analyses may have underestimated total T cell responses. CD8+ and CD4+ T cells specific for spike reportedly responded with substantial breadth after vaccination. Vaccinees displayed broader spike-specific TCR repertoires than placebo recipients.

The clonotype originates from a human donor who had recovered from COVID-19. This material consisted of peripheral blood, taken after recovery from COVID-19. This chain uses TRBV3-1 (or the pseudogene TRBV3-2) with TRBJ1-4; 8 bases fit TRBD1. The CDR3 protein is CASSLRGLKEKLFF. CDR3 coding DNA: TGTGCCAGCAGCCTCAGGGGGCTAAAGGAAAAACTGTTTTTT.